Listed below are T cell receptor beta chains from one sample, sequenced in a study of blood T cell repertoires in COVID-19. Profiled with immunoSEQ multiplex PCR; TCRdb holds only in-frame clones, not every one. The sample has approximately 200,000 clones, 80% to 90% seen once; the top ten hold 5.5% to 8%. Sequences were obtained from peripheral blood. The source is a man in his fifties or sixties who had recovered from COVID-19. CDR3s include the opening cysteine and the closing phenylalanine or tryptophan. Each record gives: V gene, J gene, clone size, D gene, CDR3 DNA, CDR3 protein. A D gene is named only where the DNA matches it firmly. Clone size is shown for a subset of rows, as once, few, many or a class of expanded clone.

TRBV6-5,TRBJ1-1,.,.,TGTGCCTCCCGTGGGCCTAACACTGAAGCTTTCTTT,CASRGPNTEAFF
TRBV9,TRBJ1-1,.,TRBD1,TGTGCCAGCAGCCCGGGACAGGGAAAAACTGAAGCTTTCTTT,CASSPGQGKTEAFF
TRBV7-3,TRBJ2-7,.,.,TGTGCCAGCAGCTTGGAGGGGCAGAGCTCCTACGAGCAGTACTTC,CASSLEGQSSYEQYF
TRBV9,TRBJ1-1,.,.,TGTGCCAGCAGCGTAAGGGGATCTAACACTGAAGCTTTCTTT,CASSVRGSNTEAFF
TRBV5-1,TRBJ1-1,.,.,TGCGCCAGCAGCTATGGGGGGGCCACTGAAGCTTTCTTT,CASSYGGATEAFF
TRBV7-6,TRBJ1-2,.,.,TGTGCCAGCAGCCCTAGCTCATTCTATGGCTACACCTTC,CASSPSSFYGYTF
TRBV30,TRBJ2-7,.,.,TGTGCCTGGAGTGTAGGATCAGGTATCTACGAGCAGTACTTC,CAWSVGSGIYEQYF
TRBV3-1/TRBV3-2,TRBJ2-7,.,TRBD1,TGTGCCAGCAGCCGGACCTCGGGGACAGCGAATTCCTACGAGCAGTACTTC,CASSRTSGTANSYEQYF
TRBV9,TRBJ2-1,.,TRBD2,TGTGCCAGCAGCGTTAGCGGGACCTACAATGAGCAGTTCTTC,CASSVSGTYNEQFF
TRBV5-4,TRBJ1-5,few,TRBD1,TGTGCCAGCAGCGAAGACAGGGTTGGGCCCCAGCATTTT,CASSEDRVGPQHF
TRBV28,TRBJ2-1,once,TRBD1,TGTGCCAGCAGTTTATGGACAGGGGGTCAAAGTCACAATGAGCAGTTCTTC,CASSLWTGGQSHNEQFF
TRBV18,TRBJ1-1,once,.,TGTGCCAGCTCATCAGACACCGACACTGAAGCTTTCTTT,CASSSDTDTEAFF
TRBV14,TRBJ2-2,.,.,TGTGCCAGCAGCCAAGATTTCGCGAGGGTTTCGAACACCGGGGAGCTGTTTTTT,CASSQDFARVSNTGELFF
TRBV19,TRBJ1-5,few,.,TGTGCCAGTAGTCGGCAGGGATATAGCAATCAGCCCCAGCATTTT,CASSRQGYSNQPQHF
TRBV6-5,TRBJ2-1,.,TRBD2,TGTGCCAGCAGTTCGAGAGGCGGGAGGGCCTACAATGAGCAGTTCTTC,CASSSRGGRAYNEQFF
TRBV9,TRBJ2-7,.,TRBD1,TGTGCCAGCAGCCCGGGACAGTTTTACGAGCAGTACTTC,CASSPGQFYEQYF
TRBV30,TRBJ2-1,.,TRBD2,TGTGCTGCCCCTAGCGGGAGATCGAATGAGCAGTTCTTC,CAAPSGRSNEQFF
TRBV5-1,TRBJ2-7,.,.,TGCGCCAGCAGCTATTCGACAGGGCTCCCGGGGGCCCTCTACGAGCAGTACTTC,CASSYSTGLPGALYEQYF
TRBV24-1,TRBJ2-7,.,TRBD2,TGTGCCACCAGTAATCCCAGCCGGGGGGACGCCGACGAGCAGTACTTC,CATSNPSRGDADEQYF
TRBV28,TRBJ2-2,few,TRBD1,TGTGCCAGCAGTTTGGCCCGGGACAGCGGCGGGGAGCTGTTTTTT,CASSLARDSGGELFF
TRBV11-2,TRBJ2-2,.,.,TGTGCCAGCAGCTTAAACACAGGGCCCGGGGAGCTGTTTTTT,CASSLNTGPGELFF
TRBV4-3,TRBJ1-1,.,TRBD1,TGCGCCAGCAGCCTATCAGGGACAGTGAACACTGAAGCTTTCTTT,CASSLSGTVNTEAFF
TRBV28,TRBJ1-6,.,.,TGTGCCAGCAGTTTAGGGCAGGCGATTAATTCACCCCTCCACTTT,CASSLGQAINSPLHF
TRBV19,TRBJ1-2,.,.,TGTGCCAGTAGTATAGTGGGGGCCTATGGCTACACCTTC,CASSIVGAYGYTF
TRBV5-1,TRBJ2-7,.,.,TGCGCCAGCAGCTTCCACAGCGGACCCTACGAGCAGTACTTC,CASSFHSGPYEQYF
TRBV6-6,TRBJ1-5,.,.,TGTGCCAGCAGTTACCTCCCGACGGGGAATCAGCCCCAGCATTTT,CASSYLPTGNQPQHF
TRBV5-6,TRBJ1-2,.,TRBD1,TGTGCCAGCAGCTTGCCACAGGGGGGCTACACCTTC,CASSLPQGGYTF
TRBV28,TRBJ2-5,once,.,TGTGCCAGCAGTTTTTCGAGGGTTGGGGAGACCCAGTACTTC,CASSFSRVGETQYF
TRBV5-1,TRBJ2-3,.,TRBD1,TGCGCCAGCAGCCAGGGACAGGGGCGGGATACGCAGTATTTT,CASSQGQGRDTQYF
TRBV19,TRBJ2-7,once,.,TGTGCCAGTAGTCCATCCAGTCTCAGGGGCCTCCCCTACGAGCAGTACTTC,CASSPSSLRGLPYEQYF
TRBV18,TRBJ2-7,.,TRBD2,TGTGCCAGCTCACCGGGACTAGCGGGGCCAGACGAGCAGTACTTC,CASSPGLAGPDEQYF
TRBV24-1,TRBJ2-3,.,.,TGTGCCACCAGTGACCCTAGACAGGGCACAGATACGCAGTATTTT,CATSDPRQGTDTQYF
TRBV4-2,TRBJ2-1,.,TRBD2,TGTGCCAGCAGCCAAGTAGCGGGCACATACAATGAGCAGTTCTTC,CASSQVAGTYNEQFF
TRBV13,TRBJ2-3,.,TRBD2,TGTGCCAGCAGCCTATTGACTAGCGGGATGAATACGCAGTATTTT,CASSLLTSGMNTQYF
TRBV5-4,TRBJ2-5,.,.,TGTGCCAGCAGCGTCCAGGGGGGTGAGACCCAGTACTTC,CASSVQGGETQYF
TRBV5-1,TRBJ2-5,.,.,TGCGCCAGCAGCTTGGGCAGGGAAGAGACCCAGTACTTC,CASSLGREETQYF
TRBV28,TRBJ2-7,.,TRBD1,TGTGCCAGCAGGCAACCAGGGGGCTTTTCCTACGAGCAGTACTTC,CASRQPGGFSYEQYF
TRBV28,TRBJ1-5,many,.,TGTGCCAGCAGTTTATTCAAGCCTCAGGGAGGACAGCCCCAGCATTTT,CASSLFKPQGGQPQHF
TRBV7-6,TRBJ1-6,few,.,TGTGCCAGCAGCTCTATGGCCCCCCAACTATATTCACCCCTCCACTTT,CASSSMAPQLYSPLHF
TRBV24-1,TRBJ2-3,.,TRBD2,TGTGCCACCAGTGACTTACAGCGGGAGGGCCCCACAGATACGCAGTATTTT,CATSDLQREGPTDTQYF
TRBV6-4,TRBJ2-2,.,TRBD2,TGTGCCAGCAGTCCCCTAGCGGGGGGGAACACCGGGGAGCTGTTTTTT,CASSPLAGGNTGELFF
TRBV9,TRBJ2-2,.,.,TGTGCCAGCAGCGTAGCCCTATCTAACAGCCTGAACACCGGGGAGCTGTTTTTT,CASSVALSNSLNTGELFF
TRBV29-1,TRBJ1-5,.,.,TGCAGCGTTGAAACGCGGCGGGGCCAGCCCCAGCATTTT,CSVETRRGQPQHF
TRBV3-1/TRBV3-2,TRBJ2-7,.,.,TGTGCCAGCAGCAAGAGAAGTCCCATCGTGTTAGACGAGCAGTACTTC,CASSKRSPIVLDEQYF
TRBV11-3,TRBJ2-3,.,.,TGTGCCAGCAGCTTAGGGCAAGGAGAGAATACGCAGTATTTT,CASSLGQGENTQYF
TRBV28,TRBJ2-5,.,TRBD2,TGTGCCAGCAGCCTCAGGGTAGCGGGAGTGGAGACCCAGTACTTC,CASSLRVAGVETQYF
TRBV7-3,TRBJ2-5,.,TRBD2,TGTGCCAGCAGCTTAAGGGGACTAGGTGGTCAAGAGACCCAGTACTTC,CASSLRGLGGQETQYF
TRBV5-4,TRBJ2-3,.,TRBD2,TGTGCCAGCAGCTTGGGGGATAGCGGGGGATTAGGGACGCAGTATTTT,CASSLGDSGGLGTQYF
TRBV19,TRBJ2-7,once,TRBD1,TGTGCCAGTAGATTGGGACAGGGGCCCTACGAGCAGTACTTC,CASRLGQGPYEQYF
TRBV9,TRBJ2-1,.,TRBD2,TGTGCCAGCAGCGTAGGGCTAGCGGGGGTCCACAATGAGCAGTTCTTC,CASSVGLAGVHNEQFF
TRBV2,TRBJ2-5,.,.,TGTGCCAGCAGTGTACAGGGAGAGACCCAGTACTTC,CASSVQGETQYF
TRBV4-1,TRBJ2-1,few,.,TGCGCCAGCAGCCAAGTGGGTGGCAGGGTTAAGATAAGTCGCAATGAGCAGTTCTTC,CASSQVGGRVKISRNEQFF
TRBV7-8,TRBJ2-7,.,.,TGTGCCAGCAGCTTTATCCCAGCGAGCTCCTACGAGCAGTACTTC,CASSFIPASSYEQYF